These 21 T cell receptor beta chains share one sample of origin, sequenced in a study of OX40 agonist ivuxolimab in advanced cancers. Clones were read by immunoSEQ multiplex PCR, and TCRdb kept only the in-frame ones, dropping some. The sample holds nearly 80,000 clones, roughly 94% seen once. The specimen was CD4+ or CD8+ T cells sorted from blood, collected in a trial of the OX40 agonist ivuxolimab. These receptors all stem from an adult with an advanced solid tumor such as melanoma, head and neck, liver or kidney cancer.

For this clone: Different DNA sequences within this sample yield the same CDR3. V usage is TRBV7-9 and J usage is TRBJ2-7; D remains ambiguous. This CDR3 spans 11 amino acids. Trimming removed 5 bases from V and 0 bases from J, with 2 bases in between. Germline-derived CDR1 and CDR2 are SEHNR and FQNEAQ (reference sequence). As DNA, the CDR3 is TGTGCCAGCAGCCCCTCCTACGAGCAGTACTTC. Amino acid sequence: CASSPSYEQYF.

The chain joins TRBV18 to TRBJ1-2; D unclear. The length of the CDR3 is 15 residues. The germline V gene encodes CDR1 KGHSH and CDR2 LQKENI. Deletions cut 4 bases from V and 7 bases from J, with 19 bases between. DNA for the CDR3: TGTGCCAGCTCACTTTCTAACCGGGTTCGAGTTGGCTACACCTTC. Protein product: CASSLSNRVRVGYTF.

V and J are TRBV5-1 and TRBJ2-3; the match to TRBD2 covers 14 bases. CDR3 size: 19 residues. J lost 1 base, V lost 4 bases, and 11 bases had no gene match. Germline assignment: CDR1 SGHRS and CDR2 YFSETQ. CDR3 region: CASSPSRTSGRSGTDTQYF. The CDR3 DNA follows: TGCGCCAGCAGCCCATCGCGGACTAGCGGGAGGTCCGGCACAGATACGCAGTATTTT.

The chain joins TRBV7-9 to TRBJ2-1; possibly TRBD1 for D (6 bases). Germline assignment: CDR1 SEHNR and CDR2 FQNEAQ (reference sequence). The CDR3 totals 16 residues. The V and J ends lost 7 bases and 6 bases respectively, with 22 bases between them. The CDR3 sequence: CASTLDSVTPSNEQFF. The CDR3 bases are TGTGCCAGCACCCTGGACAGCGTTACTCCGAGCAATGAGCAGTTCTTC.

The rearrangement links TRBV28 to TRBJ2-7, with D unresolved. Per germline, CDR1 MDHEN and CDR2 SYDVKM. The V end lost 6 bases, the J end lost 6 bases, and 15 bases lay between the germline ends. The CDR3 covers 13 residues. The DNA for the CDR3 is TGTGCCAGCAGCCATCCGTTGCGGTCCGAGCAGTACTTC. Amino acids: CASSHPLRSEQYF.

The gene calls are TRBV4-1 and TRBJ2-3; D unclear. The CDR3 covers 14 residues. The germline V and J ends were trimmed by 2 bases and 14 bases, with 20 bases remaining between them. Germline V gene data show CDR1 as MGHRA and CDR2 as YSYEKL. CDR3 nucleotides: TGCGCCAGCAGCCAACCTAGGACCCCCCCCGAAGGGTATTTT. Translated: CASSQPRTPPEGYF.

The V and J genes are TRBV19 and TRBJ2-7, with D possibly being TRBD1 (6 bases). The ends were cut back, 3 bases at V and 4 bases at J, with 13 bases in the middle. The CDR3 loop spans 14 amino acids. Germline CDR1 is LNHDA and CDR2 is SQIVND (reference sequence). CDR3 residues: CASSIMDSEYEQYF. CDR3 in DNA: TGTGCCAGTAGTATTATGGACAGTGAGTACGAGCAGTACTTC.

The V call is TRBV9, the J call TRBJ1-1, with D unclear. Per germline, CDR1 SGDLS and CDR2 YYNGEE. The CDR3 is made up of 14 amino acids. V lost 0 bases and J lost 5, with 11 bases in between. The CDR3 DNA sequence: TGTGCCAGCAGCGTAGCCTCCTATGATACTGAAGCTTTCTTT. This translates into CASSVASYDTEAFF.

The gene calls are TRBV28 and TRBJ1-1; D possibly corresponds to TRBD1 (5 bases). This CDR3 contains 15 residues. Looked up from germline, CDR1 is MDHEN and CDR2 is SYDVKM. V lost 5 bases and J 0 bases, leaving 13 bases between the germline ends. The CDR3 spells CASSPTGRLNTEAFF. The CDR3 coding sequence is TGTGCCAGCAGTCCGACGGGACGGTTGAACACTGAAGCTTTCTTT.

The CDR3 sequence is CSVGTDLGYGYTF. The CDR3 coding sequence is TGCAGCGTTGGAACGGACTTAGGCTATGGCTACACCTTC. The chain carries TRBV29-1 and TRBJ1-2, with D unresolved. V was pared by 4 bases and J by 4 bases, with 13 bases between. This CDR3 contains 13 residues. Germline values: CDR1 SQVTM, CDR2 ANQGSEA.

CDR3 DNA: TGTGCCAGCAGTTTTGTGGCGGGAGGGACAGGAGAGACCCAGTACTTC. This encodes CASSFVAGGTGETQYF. The rearrangement uses TRBV28 and TRBJ2-5; possible D gene TRBD2, 9 bases. The CDR3 runs 16 residues. The V gene's germline CDR1 is MDHEN and CDR2 SYDVKM. Trimming left V 3 bases short and J 4 bases short, with 18 bases between. The full variable domain, in which reference TRBV28 and TRBJ2-5 provide the parts outside the CDR3, is DVKVTQSSRYLVKRTGEKVFLECVQDMDHENMFWYRQDPGLGLRLIYFSYDVKMKEKGDIPEGYSVSREKKERFSLILESASTNQTSMYLCASSFVAGGTGETQYFGPGTRLLVL.

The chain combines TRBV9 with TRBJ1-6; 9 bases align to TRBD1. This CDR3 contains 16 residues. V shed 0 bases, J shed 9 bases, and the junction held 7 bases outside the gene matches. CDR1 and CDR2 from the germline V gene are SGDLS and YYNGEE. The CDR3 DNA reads TGTGCCAGCAGCGTAGAGCGACAGGGGGTAGGTTCACCCCTCCACTTT. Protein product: CASSVERQGVGSPLHF.

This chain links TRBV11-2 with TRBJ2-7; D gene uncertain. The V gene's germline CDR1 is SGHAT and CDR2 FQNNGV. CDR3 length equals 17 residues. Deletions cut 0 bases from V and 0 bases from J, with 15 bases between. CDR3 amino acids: CASSLEVLSASSYEQYF. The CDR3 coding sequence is TGTGCCAGCAGCTTAGAAGTCTTATCGGCAAGCTCCTACGAGCAGTACTTC.

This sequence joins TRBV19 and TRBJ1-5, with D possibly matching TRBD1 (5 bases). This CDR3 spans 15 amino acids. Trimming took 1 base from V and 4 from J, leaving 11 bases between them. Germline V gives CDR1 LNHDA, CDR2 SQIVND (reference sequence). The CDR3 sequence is CASSIGAGLNQPQHF. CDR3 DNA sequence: TGTGCCAGTAGTATAGGGGCAGGGCTTAATCAGCCCCAGCATTTT.

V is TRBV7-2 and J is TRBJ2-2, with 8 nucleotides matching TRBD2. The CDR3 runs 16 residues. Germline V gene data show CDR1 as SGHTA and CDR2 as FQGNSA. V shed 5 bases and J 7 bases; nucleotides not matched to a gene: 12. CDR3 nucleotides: TGTGCCAGCAGCCCCCGGGGAGCGGGGGAGAACGGGGAGCTGTTTTTT. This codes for CASSPRGAGENGELFF.

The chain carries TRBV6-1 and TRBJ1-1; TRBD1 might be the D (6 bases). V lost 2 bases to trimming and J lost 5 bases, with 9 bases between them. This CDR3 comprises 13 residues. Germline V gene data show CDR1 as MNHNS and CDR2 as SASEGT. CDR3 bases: TGTGCCAGCAGTGAACAGGGGTGGACTGAAGCTTTCTTT. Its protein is CASSEQGWTEAFF.

CDR3 sequence: CASSQDFRTASSYEQYF. Written as DNA, the CDR3 is TGCGCCAGCAGCCAAGATTTTAGGACAGCTTCCTCCTACGAGCAGTACTTC. The chain couples TRBV4-1 to TRBJ2-7, with D perhaps TRBD1 (6 bases). Between the trimmed V and J ends, which lost 0 bases and 0 bases, there was a span of 15 bases. This CDR3 region has 17 residues. CDR1 MGHRA and CDR2 YSYEKL come from the germline V gene.

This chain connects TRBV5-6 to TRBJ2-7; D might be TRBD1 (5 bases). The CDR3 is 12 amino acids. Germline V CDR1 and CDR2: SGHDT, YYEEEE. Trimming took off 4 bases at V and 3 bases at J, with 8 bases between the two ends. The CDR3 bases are TGTGCCAGCAGCCAAGACAGCTACGAGCAGTACTTC. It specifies CASSQDSYEQYF.

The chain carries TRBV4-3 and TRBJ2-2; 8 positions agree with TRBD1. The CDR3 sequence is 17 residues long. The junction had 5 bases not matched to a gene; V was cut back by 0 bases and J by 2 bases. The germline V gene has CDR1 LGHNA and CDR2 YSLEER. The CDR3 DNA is TGCGCCAGCAGCCAAGACTTGACAGGGGAAAACACCGGGGAGCTGTTTTTT. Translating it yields CASSQDLTGENTGELFF.

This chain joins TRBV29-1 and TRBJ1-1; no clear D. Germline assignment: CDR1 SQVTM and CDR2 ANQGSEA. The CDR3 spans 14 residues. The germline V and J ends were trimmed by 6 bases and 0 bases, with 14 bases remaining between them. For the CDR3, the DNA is TGCAGCGTCATCTCGGACGGTGTGAACACTGAAGCTTTCTTT. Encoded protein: CSVISDGVNTEAFF.

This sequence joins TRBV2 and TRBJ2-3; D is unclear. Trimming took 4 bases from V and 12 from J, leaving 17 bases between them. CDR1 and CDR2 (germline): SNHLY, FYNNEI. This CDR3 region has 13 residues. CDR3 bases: TGTGCCAGCAGTGGAAACAACTCCCTCACCCAGTATTTT. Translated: CASSGNNSLTQYF.